Here is one T cell receptor beta chain with its context. Its cognate antigen is unknown. Germline V gives CDR1 LNHDA, CDR2 SQIVND (reference sequence). With 2 bases removed from V and 3 bases from J, the gap between germline ends came to 8 bases. This CDR3 has 14 residues. This sample is part of a study of Ad26.COV2.S vaccination and SARS-CoV-2 variants. Whole-study context: Intramuscular Ad26.COV2.S doses were given once or twice, 56 days apart. Broader study findings: Breadth, reportedly substantial, characterized the spike-specific CD8+ and CD4+ T cell responses after vaccination.

Assay used: immunoSEQ multiplex PCR; TCRdb lists only in-frame clones, some missing. The sample records hundreds of thousands of clones, roughly 90% being singletons. Documented treatment: around 19 received Ad26.COV2.S at low or high dose, single or two shots; roughly 5 received placebo; per-sample allocation not given. The samples date from day 63 after the first vaccine or placebo injection. The clonotype comes from a person aged 18-65 years who received the Ad26.COV2.S COVID-19 vaccine or a placebo. The chain has TRBV19 and TRBJ1-5; D is unresolved. The sample here was peripheral blood, taken in a trial of Ad26.COV2.S vaccine versus placebo. The CDR3 sequence: CASSITGVNQPQHF. For the CDR3, the DNA is TGTGCCAGTAGTATAACTGGAGTCAATCAGCCCCAGCATTTT.